This TCR beta chain was sequenced for a study of somatic mutations in cytotoxic T cells in rheumatoid arthritis. Notes on the study in general: Neither rheumatoid arthritis patients nor age-matched healthy controls had significantly different CD8+ T-cell clonality from the other group.

Worth noting for this clone: The antigen remains unidentified.

Profiled with immunoSEQ multiplex PCR; TCRdb holds only in-frame clones, not every one. The sample lists roughly 3,900 clones; 90% to 95% were seen once. Sample: CD8+ T cells sorted from blood. The receptor's source is a woman aged 55 to 70 with rheumatoid arthritis.

Here the CDR3 DNA reads TGTGCCAGCAGTATTATCCGGGACAGCTCCTACGAGCAGTACGTC. Translation: CASSIIRDSSYEQYV. The chain is built from TRBV6-1 and TRBJ2-7, with 7 bases that match TRBD1. CDR3 size: 15 residues. Germline V gene sequence: CDR1 MNHNS, CDR2 SASEGT. J lost 0 bases, V lost 5 bases, and 7 bases had no gene match.